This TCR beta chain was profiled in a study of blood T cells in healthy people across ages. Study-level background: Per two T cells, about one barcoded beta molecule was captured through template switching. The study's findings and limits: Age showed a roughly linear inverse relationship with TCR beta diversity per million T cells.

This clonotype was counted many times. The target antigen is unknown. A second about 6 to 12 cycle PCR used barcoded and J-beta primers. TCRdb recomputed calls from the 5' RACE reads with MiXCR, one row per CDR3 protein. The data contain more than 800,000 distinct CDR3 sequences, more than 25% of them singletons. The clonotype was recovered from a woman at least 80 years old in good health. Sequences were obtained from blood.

CDR3 loop: CASSEASRLYNEQFF. In DNA, the CDR3 is TGTGCCAGCAGTGAAGCATCCAGATTATACAATGAGCAGTTCTTC. The chain employs TRBV6-1 and TRBJ2-1; D gene uncertain. V lost 0 bases, J lost 4 bases, and 10 bases lay in between. The CDR3 runs 15 residues. CDR1 is MNHNS, CDR2 SASEGT, per germline.